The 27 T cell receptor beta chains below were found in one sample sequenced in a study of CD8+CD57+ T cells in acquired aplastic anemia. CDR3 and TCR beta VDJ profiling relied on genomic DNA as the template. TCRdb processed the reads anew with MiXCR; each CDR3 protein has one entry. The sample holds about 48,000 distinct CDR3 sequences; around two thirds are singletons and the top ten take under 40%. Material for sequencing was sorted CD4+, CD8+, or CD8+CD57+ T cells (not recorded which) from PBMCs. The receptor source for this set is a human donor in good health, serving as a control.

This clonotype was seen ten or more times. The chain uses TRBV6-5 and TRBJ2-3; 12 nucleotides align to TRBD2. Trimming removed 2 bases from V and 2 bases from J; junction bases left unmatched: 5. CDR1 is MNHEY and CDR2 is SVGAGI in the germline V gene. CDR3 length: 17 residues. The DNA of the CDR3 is TGTGCCAGCAGTTACACTCGACTAGCGGGAGCCACAGATACGCAGTATTTT. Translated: CASSYTRLAGATDTQYF.

CDR3 DNA sequence: TGCAGCGTTCGAACAGGGACGTACGAGCAGTACTTC. It codes for CSVRTGTYEQYF. This chain uses TRBV29-1 with TRBJ2-7, with D perhaps TRBD1 (6 bases). Germline V gene data show CDR1 as SQVTM and CDR2 as ANQGSEA. Trimming took off 5 bases at V and 4 bases at J, with 12 bases between the two ends. CDR3 length: 12 residues.

This chain's CDR3 is CASRAGGQETQYF. The CDR3 region has the DNA TGTGCCAGTAGGGCAGGGGGCCAAGAGACCCAGTACTTC. The chain joins TRBV19 to TRBJ2-5; 7 bases match TRBD1. The length of the CDR3 is 13 residues. Germline assignment: CDR1 LNHDA and CDR2 SQIVND (reference sequence). V trimming: 6 bases; J trimming: 1 base; junction bases outside the gene matches: 2.

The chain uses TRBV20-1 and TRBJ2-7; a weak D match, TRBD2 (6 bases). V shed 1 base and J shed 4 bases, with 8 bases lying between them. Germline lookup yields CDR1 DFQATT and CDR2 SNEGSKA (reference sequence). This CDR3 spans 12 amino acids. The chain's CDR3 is CSARVGGYEQYF. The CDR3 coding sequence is TGCAGTGCTAGAGTTGGGGGGTACGAGCAGTACTTC.

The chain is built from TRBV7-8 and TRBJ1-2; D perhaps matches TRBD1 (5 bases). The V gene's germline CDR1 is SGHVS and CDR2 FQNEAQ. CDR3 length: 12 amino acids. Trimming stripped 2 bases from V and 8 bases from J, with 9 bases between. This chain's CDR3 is CASSLSGDGYTF. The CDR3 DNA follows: TGTGCCAGCAGCTTATCCGGGGACGGCTACACCTTC.

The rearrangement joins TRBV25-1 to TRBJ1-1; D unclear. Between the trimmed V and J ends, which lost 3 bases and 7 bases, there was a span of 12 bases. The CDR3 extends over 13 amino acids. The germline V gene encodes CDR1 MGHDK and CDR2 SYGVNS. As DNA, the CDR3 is TGTGCCAGCAGTGAGTTCCCCCGGGGTGAAGCTTTCTTT. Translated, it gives CASSEFPRGEAFF.

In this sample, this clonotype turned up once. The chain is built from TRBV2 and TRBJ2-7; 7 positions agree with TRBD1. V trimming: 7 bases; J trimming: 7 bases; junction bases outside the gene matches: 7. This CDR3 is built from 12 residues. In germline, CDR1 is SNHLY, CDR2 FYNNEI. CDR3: CASTTGFLEQYF. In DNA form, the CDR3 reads TGTGCCAGCACGACAGGGTTTCTTGAGCAGTACTTC.

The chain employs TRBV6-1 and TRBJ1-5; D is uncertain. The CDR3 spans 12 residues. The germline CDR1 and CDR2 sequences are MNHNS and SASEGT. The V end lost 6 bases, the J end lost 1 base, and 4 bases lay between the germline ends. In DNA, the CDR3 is TGTGCCAGCAGGCTAAGCAATCAGCCCCAGCATTTT. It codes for CASRLSNQPQHF.

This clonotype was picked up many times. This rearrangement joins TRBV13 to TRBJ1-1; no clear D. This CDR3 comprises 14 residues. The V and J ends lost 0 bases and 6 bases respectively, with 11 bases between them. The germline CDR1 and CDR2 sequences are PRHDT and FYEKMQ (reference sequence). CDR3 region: CASSLGLGNSEAFF. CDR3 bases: TGTGCCAGCAGCTTAGGGTTGGGAAACTCTGAAGCTTTCTTT.

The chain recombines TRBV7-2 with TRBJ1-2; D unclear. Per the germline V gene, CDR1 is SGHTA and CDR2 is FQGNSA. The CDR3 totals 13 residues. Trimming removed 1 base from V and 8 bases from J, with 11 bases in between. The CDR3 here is CASSLVGRRGYTF. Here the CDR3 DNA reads TGTGCCAGCAGCTTAGTTGGAAGACGAGGCTACACCTTC. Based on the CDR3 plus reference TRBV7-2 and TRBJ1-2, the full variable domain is GAGVSQSPSNKVTEKGKDVELRCDPISGHTALYWYRQSLGQGLEFLIYFQGNSAPDKSGLPSDRFSAERTGGSVSTLTIQRTQQEDSAVYLCASSLVGRRGYTFGSGTRLTVV.

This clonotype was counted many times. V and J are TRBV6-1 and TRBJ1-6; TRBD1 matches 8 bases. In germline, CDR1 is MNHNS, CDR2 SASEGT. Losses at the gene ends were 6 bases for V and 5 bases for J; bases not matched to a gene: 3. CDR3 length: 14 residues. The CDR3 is CASRAQGDNSPLHF. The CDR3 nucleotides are TGTGCCAGCAGAGCACAGGGGGATAATTCACCCCTCCACTTT.

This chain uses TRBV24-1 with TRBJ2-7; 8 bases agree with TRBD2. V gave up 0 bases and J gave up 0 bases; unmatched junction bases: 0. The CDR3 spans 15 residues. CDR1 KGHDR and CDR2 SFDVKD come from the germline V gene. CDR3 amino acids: CATSDLSGSSYEQYV. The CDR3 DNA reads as TGTGCCACCAGTGATTTGAGCGGGAGCTCCTACGAGCAGTACGTC.

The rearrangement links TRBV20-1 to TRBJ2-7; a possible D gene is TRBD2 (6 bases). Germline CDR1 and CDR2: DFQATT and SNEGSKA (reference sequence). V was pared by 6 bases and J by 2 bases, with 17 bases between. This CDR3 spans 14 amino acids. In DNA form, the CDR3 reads TGCAGTGCCCGGCGGGCGGGACCCCCCTACGAGCAGTACTTC. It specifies CSARRAGPPYEQYF.

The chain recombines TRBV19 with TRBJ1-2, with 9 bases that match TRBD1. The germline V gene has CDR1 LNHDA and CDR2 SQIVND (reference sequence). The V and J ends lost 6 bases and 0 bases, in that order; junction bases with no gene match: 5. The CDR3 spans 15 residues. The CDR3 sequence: CASSLGQGANYGYTF. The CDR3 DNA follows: TGTGCCAGTAGCCTGGGACAGGGAGCTAACTATGGCTACACCTTC.

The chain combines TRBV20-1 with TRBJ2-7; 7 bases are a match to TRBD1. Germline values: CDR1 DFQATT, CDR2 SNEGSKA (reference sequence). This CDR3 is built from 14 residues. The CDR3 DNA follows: TGCAGACTTGGACAGGCCGGCAGCTCCTACGAGCAGTACTTC. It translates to CRLGQAGSSYEQYF.

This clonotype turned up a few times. DNA for the CDR3: TGTGCCAGCGGAGATAACTATGGCTACACCTTC. It codes for CASGDNYGYTF. The V and J genes are TRBV2 and TRBJ1-2; no clear D. The germline gives CDR1 SNHLY, CDR2 FYNNEI. The CDR3 length is 11 residues. Trimming shortened V by 8 bases and J by 1 base, and 5 bases separated the two germline ends.

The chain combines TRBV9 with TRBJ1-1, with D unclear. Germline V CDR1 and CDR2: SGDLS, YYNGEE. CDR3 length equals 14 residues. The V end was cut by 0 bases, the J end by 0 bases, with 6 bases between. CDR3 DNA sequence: TGTGCCAGCAGCGTAGTAAGGGTGAACACTGAAGCTTTCTTT. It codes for CASSVVRVNTEAFF.

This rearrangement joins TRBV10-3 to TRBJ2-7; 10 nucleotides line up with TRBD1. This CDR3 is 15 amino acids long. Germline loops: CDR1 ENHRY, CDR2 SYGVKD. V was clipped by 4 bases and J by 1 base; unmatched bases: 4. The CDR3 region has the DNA TGTGCCATCAGTGTAGGGACAGGGGAGTCCTACGAGCAGTACTTC. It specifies CAISVGTGESYEQYF.

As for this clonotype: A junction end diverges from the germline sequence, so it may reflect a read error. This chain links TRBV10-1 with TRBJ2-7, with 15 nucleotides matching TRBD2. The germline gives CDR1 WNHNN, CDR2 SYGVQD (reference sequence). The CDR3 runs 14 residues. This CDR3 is CASSEGLAGGEQYF. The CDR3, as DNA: TGTGCCAGCAGCGAGGGACTAGCGGGAGGCGAGCAGTACTTC.

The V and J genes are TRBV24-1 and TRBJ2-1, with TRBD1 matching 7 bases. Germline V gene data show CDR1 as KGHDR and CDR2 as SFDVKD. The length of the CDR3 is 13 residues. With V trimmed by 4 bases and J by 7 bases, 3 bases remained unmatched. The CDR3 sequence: CATSDKQGNEQFF. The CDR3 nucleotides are TGTGCCACCAGTGACAAACAGGGGAATGAGCAGTTCTTC.

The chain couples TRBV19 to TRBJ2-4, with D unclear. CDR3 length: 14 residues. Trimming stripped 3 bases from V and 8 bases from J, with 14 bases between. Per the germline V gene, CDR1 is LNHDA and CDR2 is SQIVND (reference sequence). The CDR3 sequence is CASSIGAQIDIQYF. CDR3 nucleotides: TGTGCCAGTAGTATCGGCGCTCAGATTGACATTCAGTACTTC.

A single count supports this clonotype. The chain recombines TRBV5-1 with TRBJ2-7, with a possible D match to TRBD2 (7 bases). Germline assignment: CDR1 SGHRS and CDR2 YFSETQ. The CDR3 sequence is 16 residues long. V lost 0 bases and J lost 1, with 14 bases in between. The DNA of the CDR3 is TGCGCCAGCAGCTTGGATACAGGGAGGGGATCCTACGAGCAGTACTTC. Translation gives CASSLDTGRGSYEQYF. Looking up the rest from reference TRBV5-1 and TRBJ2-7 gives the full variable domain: KAGVTQTPRYLIKTRGQQVTLSCSPISGHRSVSWYQQTPGQGLQFLFEYFSETQRNKGNFPGRFSGRQFSNSRSEMNVSTLELGDSALYLCASSLDTGRGSYEQYFGPGTRLTVT.

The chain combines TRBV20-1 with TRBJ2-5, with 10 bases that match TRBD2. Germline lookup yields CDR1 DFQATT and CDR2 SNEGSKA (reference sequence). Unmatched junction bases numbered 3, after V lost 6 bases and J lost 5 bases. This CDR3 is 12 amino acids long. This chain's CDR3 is CSAVLAGETQYF. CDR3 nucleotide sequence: TGCAGTGCCGTACTAGCGGGGGAGACCCAGTACTTC.

CDR3 in DNA: TGTGCCAGTAGTACTAGACTATCGGAGAGTCAGCCCCAGCATTTT. It yields the protein CASSTRLSESQPQHF. The rearrangement links TRBV19 to TRBJ1-5; no clear D gene. The ends were cut back, 4 bases at V and 6 bases at J, with 16 bases in the middle. The germline V gene encodes CDR1 LNHDA and CDR2 SQIVND (reference sequence). This CDR3 region has 15 residues.

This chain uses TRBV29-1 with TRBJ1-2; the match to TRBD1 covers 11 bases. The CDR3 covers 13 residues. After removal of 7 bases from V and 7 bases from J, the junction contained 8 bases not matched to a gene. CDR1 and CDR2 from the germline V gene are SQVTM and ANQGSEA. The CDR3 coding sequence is TGCAGCGCACGGACAGGGGGCGTTGGTGGCTACACCTTC. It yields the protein CSARTGGVGGYTF.

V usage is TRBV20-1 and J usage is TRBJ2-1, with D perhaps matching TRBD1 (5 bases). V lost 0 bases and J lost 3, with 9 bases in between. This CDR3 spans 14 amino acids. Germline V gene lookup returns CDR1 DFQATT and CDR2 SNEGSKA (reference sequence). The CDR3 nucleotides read TGCAGTGCTAGAGACAGGGTTAACTACAATGAGCAGTTCTTC. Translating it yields CSARDRVNYNEQFF.

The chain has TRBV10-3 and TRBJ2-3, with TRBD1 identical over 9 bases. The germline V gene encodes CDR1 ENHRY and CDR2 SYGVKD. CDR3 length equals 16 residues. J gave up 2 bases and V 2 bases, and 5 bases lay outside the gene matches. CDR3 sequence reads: CAISEGGQGFTDTQYF. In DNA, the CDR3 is TGTGCCATCAGTGAGGGAGGACAGGGGTTCACAGATACGCAGTATTTT.